Here is one T cell receptor (beta chain) with its context. The data were taken from a study of cytomegalovirus exposure and HLA in healthy donors. CDR3 size: 15 residues. The V gene end was trimmed by 7 bases and the J gene end by 4 bases; junction bases not matched to a gene: 8. Germline CDR1 MDHEN, CDR2 SYDVKM. PCR used 60 Vbeta primers and 13 Jbeta primers. Authors' methods: Later, an analysis found about 83 million unique TCR beta chains, and around 12 million of these were shared. TCRdb keeps only in-frame clones here, not all; method: immunoSEQ multiplex PCR. For V, J and clone size, that table is used; D and trimming come from the DNA. The sample's table shows approximately 40,000 clones.

The origin of this receptor is a human donor in good health. The material sequenced was PBMCs. This chain connects TRBV28 to TRBJ2-5, with 11 bases matching TRBD2. The CDR3 coding sequence is TGTGCCAGCATCAATAGCGGGGGGGCCCGAGAGACCCAGTACTTC. Translated, it gives CASINSGGARETQYF.